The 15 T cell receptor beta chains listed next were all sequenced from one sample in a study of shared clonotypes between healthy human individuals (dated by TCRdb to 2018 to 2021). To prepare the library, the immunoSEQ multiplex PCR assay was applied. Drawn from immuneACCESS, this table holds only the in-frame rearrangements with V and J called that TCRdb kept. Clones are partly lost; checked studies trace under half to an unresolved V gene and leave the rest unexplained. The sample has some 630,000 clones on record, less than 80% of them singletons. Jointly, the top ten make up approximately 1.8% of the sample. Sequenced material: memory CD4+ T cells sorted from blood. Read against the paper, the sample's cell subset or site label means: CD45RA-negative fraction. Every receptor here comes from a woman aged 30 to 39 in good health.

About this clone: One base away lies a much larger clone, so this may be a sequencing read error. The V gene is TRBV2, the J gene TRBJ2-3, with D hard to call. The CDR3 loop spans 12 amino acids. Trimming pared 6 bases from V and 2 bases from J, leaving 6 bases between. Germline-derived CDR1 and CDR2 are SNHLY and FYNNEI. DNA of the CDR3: TGTGCCAGCAGCCCGGACACAGATACGCAGTATTTT. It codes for CASSPDTDTQYF. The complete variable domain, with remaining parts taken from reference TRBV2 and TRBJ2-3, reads EPEVTQTPSHQVTQMGQEVILRCVPISNHLYFYWYRQILGQKVEFLVSFYNNEISEKSEIFDDQFSVERPDGSNFTLKIRSTKLEDSAMYFCASSPDTDTQYFGPGTRLTVL.

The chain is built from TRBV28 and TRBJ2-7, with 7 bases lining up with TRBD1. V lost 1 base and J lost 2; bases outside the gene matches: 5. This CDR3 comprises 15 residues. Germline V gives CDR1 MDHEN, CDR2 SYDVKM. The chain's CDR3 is CASSLSQGVTYEQYF. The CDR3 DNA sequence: TGTGCCAGCAGTTTATCCCAGGGGGTTACCTACGAGCAGTACTTC. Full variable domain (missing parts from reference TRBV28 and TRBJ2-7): DVKVTQSSRYLVKRTGEKVFLECVQDMDHENMFWYRQDPGLGLRLIYFSYDVKMKEKGDIPEGYSVSREKKERFSLILESASTNQTSMYLCASSLSQGVTYEQYFGPGTRLTVT.

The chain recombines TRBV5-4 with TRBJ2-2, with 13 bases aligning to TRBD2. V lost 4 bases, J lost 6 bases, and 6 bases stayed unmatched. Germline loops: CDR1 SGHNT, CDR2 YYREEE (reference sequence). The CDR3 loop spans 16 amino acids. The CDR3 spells CASSLLAGGPAGELFF. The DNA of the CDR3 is TGTGCCAGCAGCCTACTAGCGGGAGGGCCGGCCGGGGAGCTGTTTTTT.

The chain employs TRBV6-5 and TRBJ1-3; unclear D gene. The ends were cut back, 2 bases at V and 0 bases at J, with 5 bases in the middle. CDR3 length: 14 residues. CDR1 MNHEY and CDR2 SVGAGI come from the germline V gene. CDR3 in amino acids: CASSYTASGNTIYF. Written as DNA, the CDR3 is TGTGCCAGCAGTTACACAGCCTCTGGAAACACCATATATTTT.

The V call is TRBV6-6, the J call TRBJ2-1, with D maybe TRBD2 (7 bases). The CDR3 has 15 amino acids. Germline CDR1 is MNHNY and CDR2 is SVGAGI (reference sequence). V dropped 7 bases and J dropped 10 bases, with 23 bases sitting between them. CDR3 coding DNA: TGTGCCAGCACAATGTCAATTCGGGGGGCAGGGGAGCAGTTCTTC. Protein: CASTMSIRGAGEQFF.

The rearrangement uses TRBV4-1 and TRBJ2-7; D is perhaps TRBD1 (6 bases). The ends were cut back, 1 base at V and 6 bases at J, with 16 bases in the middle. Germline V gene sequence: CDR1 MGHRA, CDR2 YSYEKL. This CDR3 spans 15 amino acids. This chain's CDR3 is CASSQVSSAGAEQYF. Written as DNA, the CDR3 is TGCGCCAGCAGCCAAGTTTCGTCAGCAGGGGCCGAGCAGTACTTC.

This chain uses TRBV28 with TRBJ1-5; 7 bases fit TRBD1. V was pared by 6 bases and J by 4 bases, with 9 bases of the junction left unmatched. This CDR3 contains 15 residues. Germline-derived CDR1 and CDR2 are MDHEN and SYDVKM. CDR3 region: CASSRPTGVNQPQHF. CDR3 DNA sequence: TGTGCCAGCAGCCGACCTACAGGGGTAAATCAGCCCCAGCATTTT.

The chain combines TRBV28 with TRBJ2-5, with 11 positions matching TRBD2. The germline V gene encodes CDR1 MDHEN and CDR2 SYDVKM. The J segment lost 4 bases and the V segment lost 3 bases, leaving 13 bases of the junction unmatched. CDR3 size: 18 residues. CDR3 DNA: TGTGCCAGCAGTTTGCTCACTAGCGGGAGATTCCGGGGAGAGACCCAGTACTTC. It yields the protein CASSLLTSGRFRGETQYF.

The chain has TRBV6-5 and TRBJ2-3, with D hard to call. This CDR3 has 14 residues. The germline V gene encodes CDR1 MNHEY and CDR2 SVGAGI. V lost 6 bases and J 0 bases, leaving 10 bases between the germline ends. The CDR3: CASRISFSTDTQYF. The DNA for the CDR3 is TGTGCCAGCAGGATCTCATTCAGCACAGATACGCAGTATTTT.

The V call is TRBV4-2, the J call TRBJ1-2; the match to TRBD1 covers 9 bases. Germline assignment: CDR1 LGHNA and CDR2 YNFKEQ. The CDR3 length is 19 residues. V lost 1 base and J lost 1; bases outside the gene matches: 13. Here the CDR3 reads CASSQGLSPTGGFNYGYTF. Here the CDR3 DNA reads TGTGCCAGCAGCCAAGGCTTAAGCCCCACAGGGGGCTTTAACTATGGCTACACCTTC.

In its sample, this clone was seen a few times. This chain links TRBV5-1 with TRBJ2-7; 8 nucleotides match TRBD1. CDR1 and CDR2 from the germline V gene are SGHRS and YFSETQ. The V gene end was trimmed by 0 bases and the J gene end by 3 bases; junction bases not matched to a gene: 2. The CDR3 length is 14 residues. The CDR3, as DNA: TGCGCCAGCAGCTTGGAGGACAGGGTCTACGAGCAGTACTTC. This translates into CASSLEDRVYEQYF.

CDR3 in DNA: TGTGCCAGCAGCAAAGCGCCAGGTTCGAACCCCTACGAGCAGTACTTC. Translating it yields CASSKAPGSNPYEQYF. The chain employs TRBV21-1 and TRBJ2-7; the table's D gene call, TRBD1, was not cross checked with the DNA. TRBV21-1 is described as a pseudogene. The CDR3 has 16 amino acids.

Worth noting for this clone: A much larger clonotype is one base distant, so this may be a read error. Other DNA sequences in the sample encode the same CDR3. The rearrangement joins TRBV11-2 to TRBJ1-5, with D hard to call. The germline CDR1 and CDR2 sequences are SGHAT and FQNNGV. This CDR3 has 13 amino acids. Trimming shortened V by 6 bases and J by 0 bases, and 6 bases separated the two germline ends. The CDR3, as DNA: TGTGCCAGCAGTTTATATAGCAATCAGCCCCAGCATTTT. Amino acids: CASSLYSNQPQHF.

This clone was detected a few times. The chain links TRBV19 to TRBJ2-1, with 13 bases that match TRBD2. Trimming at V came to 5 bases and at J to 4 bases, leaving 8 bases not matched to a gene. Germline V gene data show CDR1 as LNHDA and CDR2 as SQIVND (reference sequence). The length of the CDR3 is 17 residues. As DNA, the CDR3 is TGTGCCAGTAGTCCATGGACTAGCGGGGGAGGTTACAATGAGCAGTTCTTC. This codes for CASSPWTSGGGYNEQFF.

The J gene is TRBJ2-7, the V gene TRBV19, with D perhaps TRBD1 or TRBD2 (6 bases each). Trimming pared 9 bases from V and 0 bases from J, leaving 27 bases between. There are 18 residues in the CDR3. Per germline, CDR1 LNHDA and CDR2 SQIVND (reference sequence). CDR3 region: CARTPCMQDRRGSYEQYF. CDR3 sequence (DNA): TGTGCCAGGACCCCCTGCATGCAAGACAGGAGGGGCTCCTACGAGCAGTACTTC.